These 2 T cell receptor beta chains came from one sample sequenced in a study of blood T cell repertoires in COVID-19. Profiling relied on immunoSEQ multiplex PCR, and the TCRdb table lists in-frame clones only, not all of them. The sample includes around 68,000 clones, around 86% of them seen just once. The sample was peripheral blood. These receptors all stem from a man aged 50 to 60 with active COVID-19.

The rearrangement joins TRBV5-4 to TRBJ2-5; D unresolved. There are 15 residues in the CDR3. V was clipped by 0 bases and J by 1 base, with 10 bases between them. CDR1 is SGHNT, CDR2 YYREEE, per germline (reference sequence). The CDR3 nucleotides read TGTGCCAGCAGCTTGGGCGTCAGGTCCCAAGAGACCCAGTACTTC. Its translation: CASSLGVRSQETQYF.

The rearrangement joins TRBV18 to TRBJ2-1; 8 bases are a match to TRBD2. This CDR3 is built from 15 residues. The V and J ends lost 3 bases and 4 bases, in that order; junction bases with no gene match: 5. The V gene's germline CDR1 is KGHSH and CDR2 LQKENI. CDR3 protein: CASSPPSGLYNEQFF. CDR3 nucleotide sequence: TGTGCCAGCTCACCCCCTAGCGGGCTATACAATGAGCAGTTCTTC.